A selection of T cell receptor beta chains follows, all from one sample in a study of blood T cells in healthy people across ages. TCRdb redid the calling of the 5' RACE reads with MiXCR, one entry per CDR3 protein. The sample shows about 970,000 distinct CDR3 sequences, about 53% of them seen only once. The sample comprised blood. The source of these receptors is a woman in her fifties or sixties in good health. Both conserved end residues are part of each CDR3. Fields, in order: V gene, J gene, clone size, D gene, CDR3 protein, CDR3 DNA. The D gene is left open where the match is weak. Part of the rows lack a size; the others show once, few, many or a class for expanded clones.

TRBV12-3/TRBV12-4	TRBJ2-3	-	-	CASSFAVDTQYF	TGTGCCAGCAGTTTCGCGGTGGATACGCAGTATTTT
TRBV5-1	TRBJ1-5	-	-	CASSPGWTGSNQPQHF	TGCGCCAGCAGCCCAGGGTGGACGGGTAGCAATCAGCCCCAGCATTTT
TRBV20-1	TRBJ2-7	few	TRBD1	CSARDGTGGYEQYF	TGCAGTGCTAGAGATGGTACAGGGGGCTACGAGCAGTACTTC
TRBV6-2/TRBV6-3	TRBJ2-2	-	TRBD2	CASTSGSPSTGELFF	TGTGCCAGCACTAGCGGGAGTCCCAGCACCGGGGAGCTGTTTTTT
TRBV6-6	TRBJ2-7	many	-	CASSYRDRGGYYEQYF	TGTGCCAGCAGTTACCGTGACCGAGGGGGGTACTACGAGCAGTACTTC
TRBV6-5	TRBJ2-7	few	-	CASSLGWTAGYEQYF	TGTGCCAGCAGTTTGGGATGGACAGCTGGGTACGAGCAGTACTTC
TRBV28	TRBJ1-3	-	-	CASSWVPGFSGNTIYF	TGTGCCAGCAGTTGGGTCCCGGGCTTCTCTGGAAACACCATATATTTT
TRBV21-1	TRBJ1-2	-	-	CASSQRPSYGYTF	TGTGCCAGCAGCCAACGGCCCTCCTATGGCTACACCTTC
TRBV7-8	TRBJ2-7	-	TRBD1	CASSAGGTGAYEQYF	TGTGCCAGCAGCGCTGGTGGGACAGGGGCCTACGAGCAGTACTTC
TRBV5-4	TRBJ2-3	-	-	CASSSWTDTQYF	TGTGCCAGCAGCTCCTGGACAGATACGCAGTATTTT
TRBV7-2	TRBJ2-3	few	-	CASSFPETSWTDTQYF	TGTGCCAGCAGCTTCCCCGAGACTAGTTGGACAGATACGCAGTATTTT
TRBV4-2	TRBJ2-3	-	TRBD2	CASSHTTSGTPDTQYF	TGTGCCAGCAGCCACACGACTAGCGGGACACCAGATACGCAGTATTTT
TRBV4-2	TRBJ2-7	-	-	CASSQEVASWYEQYF	TGTGCCAGCAGCCAAGAGGTAGCTAGCTGGTACGAGCAGTACTTC
TRBV29-1	TRBJ2-2	-	TRBD1	CSGQGFPAGELFF	TGCAGCGGACAGGGATTTCCTGCGGGGGAGCTGTTTTTT
TRBV30	TRBJ2-7	-	-	CAWSRDSYEQYF	TGTGCCTGGAGTCGAGACAGCTACGAGCAGTACTTC
TRBV4-2	TRBJ2-1	few	-	CASSQDPSSYNEQFF	TGTGCCAGCAGCCAAGACCCCAGCTCCTACAATGAGCAGTTCTTC
TRBV20-1	TRBJ2-1	few	TRBD2	CSARLTSGRANEQFF	TGCAGTGCTAGACTTACTAGCGGGAGGGCCAATGAGCAGTTCTTC
TRBV4-1	TRBJ2-7	few	-	CASSPFSGWAQYF	TGCGCCAGCAGCCCCTTTTCTGGCTGGGCCCAGTACTTC
TRBV5-1	TRBJ2-5	-	-	CASSLGLDNQETQYF	TGCGCCAGCAGCTTAGGACTCGACAACCAAGAGACCCAGTACTTC
TRBV2	TRBJ2-1	-	-	CASSERSYNEQFF	TGTGCCAGCAGTGAAAGGTCCTACAATGAGCAGTTCTTC
TRBV5-6	TRBJ2-7	-	TRBD2	CASSLGPSGGYEQYF	TGTGCCAGCAGCTTAGGGCCTAGCGGTGGGTACGAGCAGTACTTC
TRBV7-9	TRBJ2-7	few	TRBD1	CASSLEGTVTYEQYF	TGTGCCAGCAGCTTAGAAGGGACAGTAACCTACGAGCAGTACTTC
TRBV10-3	TRBJ2-7	-	-	CAISEPACEQYF	TGTGCCATCAGTGAGCCAGCGTGCGAGCAGTACTTC
TRBV21-1	TRBJ2-7	once	-	CASSKGLAGGYNEQYF	TGTGCCAGCAGCAAAGGCCTAGCGGGTGGCTACAATGAGCAGTACTTC
TRBV6-5	TRBJ2-7	few	-	CASSYRGDSYEQYF	TGTGCCAGCAGTTACAGGGGGGACTCCTACGAGCAGTACTTC
TRBV6-2/TRBV6-3	TRBJ2-1	-	TRBD1	CASSRSGTGRYNEQFF	TGTGCCAGCAGTCGATCCGGGACAGGCCGTTACAATGAGCAGTTCTTC
TRBV28	TRBJ2-7	few	-	CASRTTGRFEQYF	TGTGCCAGCAGAACAACAGGGCGCTTCGAGCAGTACTTC
TRBV20-1	TRBJ2-7	many	TRBD1	CSARRGQGSSYEQYF	TGCAGTGCGCGACGTGGACAGGGGAGTTCCTACGAGCAGTACTTC
TRBV7-2	TRBJ2-7	-	-	CASSLARRRSYNEQYF	TGTGCCAGCAGCTTAGCTCGGCGGAGATCCTACAATGAGCAGTACTTC
TRBV7-2	TRBJ2-7	few	-	CASSLEGWYEQYF	TGTGCCAGCAGCTTAGAGGGGTGGTACGAGCAGTACTTC
TRBV10-3	TRBJ2-7	-	TRBD1	CAIRPGQGYEQYF	TGTGCCATCAGACCGGGACAGGGGTACGAGCAGTACTTC
TRBV18	TRBJ1-5	-	-	CASSPEQGGRAQHF	TGTGCCAGCTCACCGGAACAGGGAGGGCGAGCCCAGCATTTT